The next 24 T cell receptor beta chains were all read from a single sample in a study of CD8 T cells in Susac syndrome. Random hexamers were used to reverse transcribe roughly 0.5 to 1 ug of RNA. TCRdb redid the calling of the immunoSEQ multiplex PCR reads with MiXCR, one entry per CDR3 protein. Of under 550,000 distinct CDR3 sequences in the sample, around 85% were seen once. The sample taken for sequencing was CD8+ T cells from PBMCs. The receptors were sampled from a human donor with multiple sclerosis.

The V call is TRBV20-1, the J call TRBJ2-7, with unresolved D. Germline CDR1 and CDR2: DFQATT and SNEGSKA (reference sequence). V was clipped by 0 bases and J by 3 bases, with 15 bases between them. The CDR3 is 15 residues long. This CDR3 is CSARDLYEQIYEQYF. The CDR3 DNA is TGCAGTGCTAGAGATCTTTATGAACAGATCTACGAGCAGTACTTC.

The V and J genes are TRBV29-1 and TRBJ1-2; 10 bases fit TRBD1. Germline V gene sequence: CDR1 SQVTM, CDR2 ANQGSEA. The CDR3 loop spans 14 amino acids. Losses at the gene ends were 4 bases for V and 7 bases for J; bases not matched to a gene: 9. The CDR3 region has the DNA TGCAGCGTTGTTCCGGGACAGGGGTTCGGTGGCTACACCTTC. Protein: CSVVPGQGFGGYTF.

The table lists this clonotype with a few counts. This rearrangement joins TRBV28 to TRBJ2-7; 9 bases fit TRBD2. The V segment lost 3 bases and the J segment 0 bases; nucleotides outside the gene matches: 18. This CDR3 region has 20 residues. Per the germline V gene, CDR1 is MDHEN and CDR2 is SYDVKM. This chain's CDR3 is CASSLIYPGLAVQSSYEQYF. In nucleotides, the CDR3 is TGTGCCAGCAGTTTGATATATCCGGGACTAGCTGTTCAAAGCTCCTACGAGCAGTACTTC.

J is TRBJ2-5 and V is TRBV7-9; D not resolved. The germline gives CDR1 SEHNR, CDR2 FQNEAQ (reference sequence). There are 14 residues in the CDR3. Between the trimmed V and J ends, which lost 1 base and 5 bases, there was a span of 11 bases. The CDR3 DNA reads TGTGCCAGCAGCTTAGACCCACAGAGGGAGACCCAGTACTTC. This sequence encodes CASSLDPQRETQYF.

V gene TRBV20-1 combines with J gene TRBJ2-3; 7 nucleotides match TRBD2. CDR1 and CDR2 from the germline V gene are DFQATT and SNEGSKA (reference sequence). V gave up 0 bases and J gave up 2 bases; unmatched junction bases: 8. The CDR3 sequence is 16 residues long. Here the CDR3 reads CSARDWIAGNTDTQYF. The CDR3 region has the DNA TGCAGTGCTAGAGATTGGATAGCGGGTAACACAGATACGCAGTATTTT.

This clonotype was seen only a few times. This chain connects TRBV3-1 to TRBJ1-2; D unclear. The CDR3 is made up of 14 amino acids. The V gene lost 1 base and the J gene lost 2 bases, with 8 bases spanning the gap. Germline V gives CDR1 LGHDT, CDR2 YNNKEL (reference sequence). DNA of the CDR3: TGTGCCAGCAGCCAAGCGGGTCAAAACTATGGCTACACCTTC. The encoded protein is CASSQAGQNYGYTF. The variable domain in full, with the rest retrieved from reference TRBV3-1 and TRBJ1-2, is DTAVSQTPKYLVTQMGNDKSIKCEQNLGHDTMYWYKQDSKKFLKIMFSYNNKELIINETVPNRFSPKSPDKAHLNLHINSLELGDSAVYFCASSQAGQNYGYTFGSGTRLTVV.

The CDR3 loop is CASQKYRGYNSPLHF. The CDR3 bases are TGTGCCAGCCAAAAATACAGGGGCTATAATTCACCCCTCCACTTT. The J gene is TRBJ1-6, the V gene TRBV27; 7 bases map to TRBD1. This CDR3 is 15 amino acids long. The trim removed 8 bases at V and 3 bases at J, leaving 7 bases unmatched. From germline, CDR1 is MNHEY and CDR2 SMNVEV (reference sequence).

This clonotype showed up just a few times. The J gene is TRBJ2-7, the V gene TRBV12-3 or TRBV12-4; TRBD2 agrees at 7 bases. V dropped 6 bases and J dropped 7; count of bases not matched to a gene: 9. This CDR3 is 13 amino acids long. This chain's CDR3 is CASSLPGGGEQYF. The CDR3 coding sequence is TGTGCCAGCAGCCTACCCGGGGGAGGGGAGCAGTACTTC.

CDR3 in amino acids: CASSSIGGALDEQYF. CDR3 coding DNA: TGTGCCAGCAGCTCCATTGGGGGGGCTCTTGACGAGCAGTACTTC. The rearrangement joins TRBV11-2 to TRBJ2-7, with a weak D call TRBD2 (7 bases). CDR1 and CDR2 (germline): SGHAT, FQNNGV. The V gene lost 4 bases and the J gene lost 5 bases, with 18 bases spanning the gap. The CDR3 is 15 amino acids.

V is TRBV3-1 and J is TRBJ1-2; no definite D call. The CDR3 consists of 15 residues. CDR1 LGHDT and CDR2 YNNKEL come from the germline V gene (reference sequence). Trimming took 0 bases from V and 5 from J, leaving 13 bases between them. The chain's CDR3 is CASSQELGLLYGYTF. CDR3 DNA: TGTGCCAGCAGCCAAGAATTGGGGTTACTATATGGCTACACCTTC.

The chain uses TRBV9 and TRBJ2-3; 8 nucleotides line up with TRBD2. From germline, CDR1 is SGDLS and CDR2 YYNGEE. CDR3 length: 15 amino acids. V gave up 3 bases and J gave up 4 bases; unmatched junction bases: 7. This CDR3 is CASSAVAGLADTQYF. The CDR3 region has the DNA TGTGCCAGCAGCGCTGTAGCGGGACTTGCAGATACGCAGTATTTT. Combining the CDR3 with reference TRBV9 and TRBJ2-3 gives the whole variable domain DSGVTQTPKHLITATGQRVTLRCSPRSGDLSVYWYQQSLDQGLQFLIQYYNGEERAKGNILERFSAQQFPDLHSELNLSSLELGDSALYFCASSAVAGLADTQYFGPGTRLTVL.

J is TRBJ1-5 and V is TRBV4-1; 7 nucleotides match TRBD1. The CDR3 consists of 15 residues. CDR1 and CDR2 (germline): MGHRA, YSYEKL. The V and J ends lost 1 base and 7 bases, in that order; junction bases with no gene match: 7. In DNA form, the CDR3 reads TGCGCCAGCAGCCAAGGACAAGGGGGCCAGCAGCCCCAGCATTTT. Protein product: CASSQGQGGQQPQHF.

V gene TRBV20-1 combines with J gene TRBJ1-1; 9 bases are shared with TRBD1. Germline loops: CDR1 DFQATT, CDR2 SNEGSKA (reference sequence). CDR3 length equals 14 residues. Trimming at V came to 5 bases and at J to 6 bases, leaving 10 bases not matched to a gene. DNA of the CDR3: TGCAGTGCTGCCGCCGGGACAGGGAATCCTGAAGCTTTCTTT. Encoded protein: CSAAAGTGNPEAFF.

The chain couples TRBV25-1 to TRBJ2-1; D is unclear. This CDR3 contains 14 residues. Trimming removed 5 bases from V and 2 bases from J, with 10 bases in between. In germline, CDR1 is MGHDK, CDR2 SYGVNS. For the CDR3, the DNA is TGTGCCAGCAGTCCGACGGAGACCTACAATGAGCAGTTCTTC. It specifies CASSPTETYNEQFF. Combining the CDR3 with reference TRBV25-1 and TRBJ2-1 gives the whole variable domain EADIYQTPRYLVIGTGKKITLECSQTMGHDKMYWYQQDPGMELHLIHYSYGVNSTEKGDLSSESTVSRIRTEHFPLTLESARPSHTSQYLCASSPTETYNEQFFGPGTRLTVL.

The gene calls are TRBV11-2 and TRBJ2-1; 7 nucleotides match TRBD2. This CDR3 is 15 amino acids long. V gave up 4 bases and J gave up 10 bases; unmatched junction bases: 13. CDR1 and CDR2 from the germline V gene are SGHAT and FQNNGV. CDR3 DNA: TGTGCCAGCAGCTCCTACGACACGGGAGGATACGAGCAGTTCTTC. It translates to CASSSYDTGGYEQFF.

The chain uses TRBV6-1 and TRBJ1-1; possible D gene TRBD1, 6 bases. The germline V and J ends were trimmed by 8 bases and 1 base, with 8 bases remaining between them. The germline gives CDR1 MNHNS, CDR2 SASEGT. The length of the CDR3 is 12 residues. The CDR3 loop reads CASGRGNTEAFF. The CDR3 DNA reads TGTGCCAGCGGCAGGGGGAACACTGAAGCTTTCTTT.

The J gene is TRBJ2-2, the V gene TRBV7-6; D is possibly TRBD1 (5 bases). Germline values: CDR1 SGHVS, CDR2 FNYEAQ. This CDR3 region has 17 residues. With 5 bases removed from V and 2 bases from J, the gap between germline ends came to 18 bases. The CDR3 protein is CASSHHPTALNTGELFF. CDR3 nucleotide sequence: TGTGCCAGCAGCCACCACCCGACAGCTTTAAACACCGGGGAGCTGTTTTTT.

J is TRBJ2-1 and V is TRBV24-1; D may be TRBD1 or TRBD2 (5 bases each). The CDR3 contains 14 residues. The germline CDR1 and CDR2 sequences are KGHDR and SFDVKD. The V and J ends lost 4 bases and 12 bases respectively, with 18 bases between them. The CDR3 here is CATSDWDRTSGQFF. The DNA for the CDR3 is TGTGCCACCAGTGACTGGGACCGAACGTCTGGGCAGTTCTTC.

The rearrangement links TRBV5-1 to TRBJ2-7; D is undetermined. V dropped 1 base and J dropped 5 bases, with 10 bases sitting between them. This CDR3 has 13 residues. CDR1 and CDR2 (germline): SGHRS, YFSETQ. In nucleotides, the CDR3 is TGCGCCAGCAGCTTGACAGTATCCCACGAGCAGTACTTC. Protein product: CASSLTVSHEQYF.

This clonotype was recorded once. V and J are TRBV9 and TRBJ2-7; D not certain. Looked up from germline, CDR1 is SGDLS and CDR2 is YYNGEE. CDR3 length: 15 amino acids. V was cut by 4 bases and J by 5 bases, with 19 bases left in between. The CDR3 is CASSSHGRQGDEQYF. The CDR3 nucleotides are TGTGCCAGCAGCTCCCACGGCCGACAAGGCGACGAGCAGTACTTC.

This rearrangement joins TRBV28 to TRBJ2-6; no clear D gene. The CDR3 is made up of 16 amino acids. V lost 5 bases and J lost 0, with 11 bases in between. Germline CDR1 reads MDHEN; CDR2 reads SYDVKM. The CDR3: CASSRERSSGANVLTF. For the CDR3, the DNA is TGTGCCAGCAGTCGCGAGAGATCCTCTGGGGCCAACGTCCTGACTTTC.

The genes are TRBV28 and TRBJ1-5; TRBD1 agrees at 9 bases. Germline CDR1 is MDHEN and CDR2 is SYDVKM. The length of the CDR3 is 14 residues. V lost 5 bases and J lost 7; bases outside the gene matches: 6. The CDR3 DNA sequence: TGTGCCAGCAGTGAAACAGGGGGCGGGCAGCCCCAGCATTTT. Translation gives CASSETGGGQPQHF.

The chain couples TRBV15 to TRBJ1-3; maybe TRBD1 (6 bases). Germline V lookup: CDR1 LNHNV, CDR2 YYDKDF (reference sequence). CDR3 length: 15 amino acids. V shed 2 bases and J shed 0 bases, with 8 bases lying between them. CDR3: CATSRPGDSGNTIYF. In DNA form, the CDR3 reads TGTGCCACCAGCAGACCAGGGGACTCTGGAAACACCATATATTTT.

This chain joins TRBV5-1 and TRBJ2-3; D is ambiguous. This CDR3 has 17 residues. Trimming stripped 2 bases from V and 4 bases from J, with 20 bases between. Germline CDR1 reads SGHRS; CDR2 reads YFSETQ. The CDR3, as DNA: TGCGCCAGCAGCTTAGAATCCTTATCGGGTGCCCCAGATACGCAGTATTTT. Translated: CASSLESLSGAPDTQYF.